One and the same sample provided the 17 T cell receptor beta chains below, sequenced in a study of neoadjuvant nivolumab and ipilimumab in lung cancer. TCRdb's table, derived via immunoSEQ multiplex PCR, lists solely in-frame clones and lacks some. The sample shows 1,500 to 2,500 clones, over 70% of them seen only once. The material sequenced was tumor tissue, taken before neoadjuvant nivolumab, alone or with ipilimumab. These receptors were obtained from an adult with non-small cell lung cancer.

This chain connects TRBV5-1 to TRBJ1-1, with D unclear. Germline CDR1 SGHRS, CDR2 YFSETQ. Deletions cut 2 bases from V and 5 bases from J, with 13 bases between. The CDR3 runs 14 residues. For the CDR3, the DNA is TGCGCCAGCAGCTTTAATGAGGTCGGGACTGAAGCTTTCTTT. Protein sequence: CASSFNEVGTEAFF.

The chain is built from TRBV28 and TRBJ2-1; 12 bases fit TRBD2. The CDR3 has 16 residues. Trimming at V came to 3 bases and at J to 7 bases, leaving 7 bases not matched to a gene. Per the germline V gene, CDR1 is MDHEN and CDR2 is SYDVKM. In nucleotides, the CDR3 is TGTGCCAGCAGTTTTCGACTAGCGGGAGTAACGAATGAGCAGTTCTTC. It is translated as CASSFRLAGVTNEQFF.

V is TRBV28 and J is TRBJ2-3; the D gene is possibly TRBD2 (6 bases). CDR1 MDHEN and CDR2 SYDVKM come from the germline V gene. The CDR3 covers 18 residues. Trimming cost V 4 bases and J 4 bases, with 24 bases left between them. The DNA for the CDR3 is TGTGCCAGCAGTTACCGTTTGGCGGGGCCACGTGAAGCAGATACGCAGTATTTT. It translates to CASSYRLAGPREADTQYF.

This clone was recorded once. The chain uses TRBV6-4 and TRBJ2-1; D gene unclear. This CDR3 has 15 amino acids. Trimming pared 2 bases from V and 0 bases from J, leaving 8 bases between. The germline gives CDR1 MRHNA, CDR2 SNTAGT. As DNA, the CDR3 is TGTGCCAGCAGTGACAGCGATAGCTCCTACAATGAGCAGTTCTTC. This sequence encodes CASSDSDSSYNEQFF.

The J gene is TRBJ2-7, the V gene TRBV7-2; D is unclear. Germline CDR1 reads SGHTA; CDR2 reads FQGNSA. The V gene lost 2 bases and the J gene lost 5 bases, with 13 bases spanning the gap. This CDR3 contains 14 residues. This CDR3 reads CASSLFYLGDEQYF. For the CDR3, the DNA is TGTGCCAGCAGCTTATTCTATCTAGGCGACGAGCAGTACTTC.

The chain couples TRBV7-2 to TRBJ2-7; D possibly corresponds to TRBD2 (8 bases). CDR3 length: 15 residues. V was trimmed by 4 bases and J by 3 bases, leaving 16 bases between them. Per germline, CDR1 SGHTA and CDR2 FQGNSA. In DNA, the CDR3 is TGTGCCAGCAGCTCAATAGCGGGACAGAACTACGAGCAGTACTTC. Protein product: CASSSIAGQNYEQYF.

This clone was seen more than once but under ten times. The chain carries TRBV4-1 and TRBJ2-6; TRBD2 matches at 7 bases. The V gene end was trimmed by 0 bases and the J gene end by 4 bases; junction bases not matched to a gene: 12. The germline gives CDR1 MGHRA, CDR2 YSYEKL. The CDR3 has 19 amino acids. CDR3 residues: CASSQESGAVSLGANVLTF. In nucleotides, the CDR3 is TGCGCCAGCAGCCAAGAGAGCGGGGCTGTAAGTTTAGGGGCCAACGTCCTGACTTTC.

The J gene is TRBJ2-3, the V gene TRBV27, with unresolved D. V lost 8 bases, J lost 1 base, and 13 bases lay in between. CDR3 length: 14 residues. Germline lookup yields CDR1 MNHEY and CDR2 SMNVEV (reference sequence). The CDR3 reads CASGGRLGTDTQYF. The CDR3 nucleotides are TGTGCCAGCGGCGGTCGTTTGGGCACAGATACGCAGTATTTT.

This clone has just one count. This sequence joins TRBV14 and TRBJ2-7, with D perhaps matching TRBD1 (5 bases). CDR1 SGHDN and CDR2 FVKESK come from the germline V gene. V lost 3 bases and J 6 bases, leaving 6 bases between the germline ends. The CDR3 contains 11 residues. CDR3: CASSQGREQYF. CDR3 nucleotides: TGTGCCAGCAGCCAGGGGCGCGAGCAGTACTTC.

The V call is TRBV6-6, the J call TRBJ1-2; TRBD1 is a possible D gene (6 bases). Germline CDR1 and CDR2: MNHNY and SVGAGI (reference sequence). V was trimmed by 6 bases and J by 2 bases, leaving 13 bases between them. This CDR3 comprises 14 residues. The CDR3 DNA is TGTGCCAGCAGCCAGACAGGCTCAAACTATGGCTACACCTTC. This sequence encodes CASSQTGSNYGYTF.

V is TRBV6-7 and J is TRBJ2-1, with D uncertain. TRBV6-7 is placed among ORFs of uncertain function. The CDR3 is 15 residues long. The V end lost 7 bases, the J end lost 2 bases, and 15 bases lay between the germline ends. CDR3 sequence: CASTKPVSAYNEQFF. The CDR3 region has the DNA TGTGCCAGCACGAAACCTGTAAGCGCCTACAATGAGCAGTTCTTC.

V usage is TRBV28 and J usage is TRBJ2-7, with 7 bases fitting TRBD1. CDR1 and CDR2 from the germline V gene are MDHEN and SYDVKM. The V gene end was trimmed by 8 bases and the J gene end by 4 bases; junction bases not matched to a gene: 14. This CDR3 contains 15 residues. CDR3 amino acids: CASGPGQAIGYEQYF. DNA for the CDR3: TGTGCCAGCGGGCCCGGACAGGCCATCGGGTACGAGCAGTACTTC.

This clone was recorded only once. The CDR3 loop reads CASSSGLPKETQYF. DNA for the CDR3: TGTGCCAGCAGCTCTGGCCTACCCAAAGAGACCCAGTACTTC. The chain recombines TRBV7-2 with TRBJ2-5; D call uncertain. Germline CDR1 SGHTA, CDR2 FQGNSA. The V end lost 4 bases, the J end lost 3 bases, and 12 bases lay between the germline ends. CDR3 length: 14 residues.

This clone is a singleton in its sample. The J gene is TRBJ2-3, the V gene TRBV4-2; 8 bases fit TRBD2. Germline CDR1 and CDR2: LGHNA and YNFKEQ. The V and J ends lost 0 bases and 7 bases, in that order; junction bases with no gene match: 9. The CDR3 is made up of 16 amino acids. The CDR3 bases are TGTGCCAGCAGCCAAGATCCCTCGGGAGGGCCGAATACGCAGTATTTT. The encoded protein is CASSQDPSGGPNTQYF.

V is TRBV15 and J is TRBJ2-7; TRBD1 aligns across 9 bases. V was clipped by 0 bases and J by 6 bases; unmatched bases: 12. Germline CDR1 reads LNHNV; CDR2 reads YYDKDF (reference sequence). The CDR3 extends over 17 amino acids. The CDR3 sequence is CATSREIHLDRGSEQYF. CDR3 nucleotide sequence: TGTGCCACCAGCAGAGAAATCCATTTGGACAGGGGAAGCGAGCAGTACTTC.

The chain uses TRBV7-8 and TRBJ1-2; 8 bases agree with TRBD1. V was pared by 4 bases and J by 6 bases, with 7 bases of the junction left unmatched. Germline V gene data show CDR1 as SGHVS and CDR2 as FQNEAQ. This CDR3 spans 14 amino acids. CDR3 sequence reads: CASSSTDRVNGYTF. DNA for the CDR3: TGTGCCAGCAGCTCTACGGACAGGGTGAATGGCTACACCTTC.

The gene calls are TRBV5-6 and TRBJ2-2; D ambiguous. Germline V lookup: CDR1 SGHDT, CDR2 YYEEEE. The V and J ends lost 4 bases and 1 base respectively, with 5 bases between them. The CDR3 has 13 residues. DNA of the CDR3: TGTGCCAGCAGCCCACGGAACACCGGGGAGCTGTTTTTT. It yields the protein CASSPRNTGELFF.